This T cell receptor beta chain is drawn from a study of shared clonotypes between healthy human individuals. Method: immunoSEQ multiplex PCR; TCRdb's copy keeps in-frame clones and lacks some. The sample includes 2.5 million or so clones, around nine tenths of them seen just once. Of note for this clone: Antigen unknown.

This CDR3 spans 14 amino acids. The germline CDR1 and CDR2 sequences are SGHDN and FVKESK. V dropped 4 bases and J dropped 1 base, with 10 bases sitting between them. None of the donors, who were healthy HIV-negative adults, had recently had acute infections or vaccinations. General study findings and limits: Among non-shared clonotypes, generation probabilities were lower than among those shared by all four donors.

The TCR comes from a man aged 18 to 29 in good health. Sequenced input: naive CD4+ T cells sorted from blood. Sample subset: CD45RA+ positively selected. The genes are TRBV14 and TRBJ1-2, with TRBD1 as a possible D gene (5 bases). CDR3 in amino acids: CASSRGALNYGYTF. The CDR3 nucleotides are TGTGCCAGCAGCCGAGGGGCTCTTAACTATGGCTACACCTTC.